The T cell receptor (beta chain) described here comes from a study of T-cell memory formation after mild COVID-19. Study observations and caveats: CD8+ contracting clones occupied EMRA, while CD4+ ones occupied mainly CM and EM. Cross-reactive memory seemingly joined, as some responding clones were found in pre-infection memory.

TCRdb processed the 5' RACE reads anew with MiXCR; each CDR3 protein has one entry. The sample carries about 430,000 distinct CDR3 sequences, approximately 25% recorded once. Note on this clonotype: Its cognate antigen is unknown.

V trimming: 5 bases; J trimming: 3 bases; junction bases outside the gene matches: 9. CDR1 is LNHDA, CDR2 SQIVND, per germline (reference sequence). This CDR3 has 15 amino acids. The chain recombines TRBV19 with TRBJ2-7; 8 bases are shared with TRBD2. Sequencing was carried out using PBMCs or a T cell subset sorted from them (not recorded which). The TCR originated in an adult woman who had mild COVID-19 (a few samples of this study predate the infection). Cell type and time point are not known. CDR3 bases: TGTGCCAGTAGTCCCAAGCGGGAGCGAGGCTACGAGCAGTACTTC. The encoded protein is CASSPKRERGYEQYF.